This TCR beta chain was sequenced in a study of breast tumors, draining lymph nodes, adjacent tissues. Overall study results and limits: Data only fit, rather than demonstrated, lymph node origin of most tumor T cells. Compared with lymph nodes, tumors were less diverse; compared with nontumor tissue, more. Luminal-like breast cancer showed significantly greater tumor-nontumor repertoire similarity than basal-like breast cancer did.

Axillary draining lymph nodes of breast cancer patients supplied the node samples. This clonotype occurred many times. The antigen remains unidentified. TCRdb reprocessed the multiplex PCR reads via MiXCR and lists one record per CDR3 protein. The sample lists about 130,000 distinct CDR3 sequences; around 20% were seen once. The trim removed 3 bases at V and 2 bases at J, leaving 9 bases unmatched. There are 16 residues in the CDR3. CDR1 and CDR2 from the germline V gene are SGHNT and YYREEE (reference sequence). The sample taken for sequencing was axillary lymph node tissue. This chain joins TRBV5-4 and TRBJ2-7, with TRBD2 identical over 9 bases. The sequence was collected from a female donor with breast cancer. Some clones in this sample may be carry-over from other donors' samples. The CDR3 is CASSSEREAFPYEQYF. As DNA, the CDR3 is TGTGCCAGCAGCTCAGAGCGGGAGGCCTTTCCCTACGAGCAGTACTTC.